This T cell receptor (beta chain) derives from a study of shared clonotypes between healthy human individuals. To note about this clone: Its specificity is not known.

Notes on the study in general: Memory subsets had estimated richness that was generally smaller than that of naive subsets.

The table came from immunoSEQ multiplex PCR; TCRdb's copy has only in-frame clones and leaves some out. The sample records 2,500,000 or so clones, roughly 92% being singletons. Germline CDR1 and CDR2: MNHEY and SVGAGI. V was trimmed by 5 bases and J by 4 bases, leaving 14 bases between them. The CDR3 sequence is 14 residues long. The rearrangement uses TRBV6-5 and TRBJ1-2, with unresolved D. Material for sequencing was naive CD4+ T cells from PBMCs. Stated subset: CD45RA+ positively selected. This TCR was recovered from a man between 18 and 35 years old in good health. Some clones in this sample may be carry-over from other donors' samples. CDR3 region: CASSPAGGPYGYTF. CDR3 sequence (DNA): TGTGCCAGCAGTCCCGCGGGTGGCCCCTATGGCTACACCTTC.